The 32 T cell receptor beta chains given below trace back to one sample, sequenced in a study of blood T cell repertoires in COVID-19. The table came from immunoSEQ multiplex PCR; TCRdb's copy has only in-frame clones and leaves some out. The data show approximately 80,000 clones, 81% seen once. Input material: peripheral blood. These TCRs come from a man older than 75 with acute or convalescent COVID-19.

V gene TRBV24-1 combines with J gene TRBJ2-1; 10 nucleotides agree with TRBD2. V lost 5 bases and J lost 8; bases outside the gene matches: 17. There are 18 residues in the CDR3. CDR1 KGHDR and CDR2 SFDVKD come from the germline V gene. CDR3 sequence (DNA): TGTGCCACCAGTGCTAGGGGGTTCCTAGCGGGGGATAGAGATGAGCAGTTCTTC. Protein: CATSARGFLAGDRDEQFF.

The chain uses TRBV6-2 or TRBV6-3 and TRBJ1-6; D may be TRBD1 (5 bases). Germline CDR1 is MNHEY and CDR2 is SVGEGT. The CDR3 consists of 13 residues. V lost 2 bases to trimming and J lost 9 bases, with 8 bases between them. The CDR3 loop is CASSYGGTSPLHF. The CDR3 nucleotides are TGTGCCAGCAGTTACGGGGGGACTTCACCCCTCCACTTT.

The gene calls are TRBV28 and TRBJ1-6, with 7 bases matching TRBD1. V dropped 9 bases and J dropped 8; count of bases not matched to a gene: 7. Germline V gene data show CDR1 as MDHEN and CDR2 as SYDVKM. The CDR3 totals 13 residues. The CDR3 is CASGDRAHSPLHF. CDR3 nucleotides: TGTGCCAGTGGAGACAGGGCCCATTCACCCCTCCACTTT.

The chain has TRBV28 and TRBJ2-1; 14 bases align to TRBD2. The trim removed 8 bases at V and 8 bases at J, leaving 8 bases unmatched. The CDR3 covers 15 residues. Germline loops: CDR1 MDHEN, CDR2 SYDVKM. Here the CDR3 DNA reads TGTGCCAGCCGTATGGGGACTAGCGGGGGTTATGAGCAGTTCTTC. As protein: CASRMGTSGGYEQFF. The full variable domain, with the rest looked up from reference TRBV28 and TRBJ2-1, is DVKVTQSSRYLVKRTGEKVFLECVQDMDHENMFWYRQDPGLGLRLIYFSYDVKMKEKGDIPEGYSVSREKKERFSLILESASTNQTSMYLCASRMGTSGGYEQFFGPGTRLTVL.

This chain joins TRBV28 and TRBJ1-1, with TRBD1 matching over 7 bases. CDR1 MDHEN and CDR2 SYDVKM come from the germline V gene. CDR3 length equals 14 residues. Germline trimming cut 8 bases from V and 3 bases from J; bases unmatched to any gene: 9. The CDR3 DNA sequence: TGTGCCAGCGGACGACAGGGTAGGTACACTGAAGCTTTCTTT. It encodes CASGRQGRYTEAFF.

The V gene is TRBV6-5, the J gene TRBJ2-7; 11 bases agree with TRBD2. The CDR3 length is 15 residues. Unmatched junction bases numbered 9, after V lost 6 bases and J lost 5 bases. In germline, CDR1 is MNHEY, CDR2 SVGAGI. The CDR3 region is CASSFIAGGLDEQYF. Here the CDR3 DNA reads TGTGCCAGCAGCTTCATAGCGGGGGGGCTTGACGAGCAGTACTTC.

The chain recombines TRBV10-3 with TRBJ2-1; 7 bases are a match to TRBD1. The CDR3 covers 13 residues. Germline V gene data show CDR1 as ENHRY and CDR2 as SYGVKD. Trimming took 8 bases from V and 3 from J; bases not matched to a gene: 4. The DNA for the CDR3 is TGTGCCATCGGAGACAGGGACTACAATGAGCAGTTCTTC. Amino acid sequence: CAIGDRDYNEQFF.

The V call is TRBV20-1, the J call TRBJ2-2, with TRBD1 matching 7 bases. With V trimmed by 6 bases and J by 4 bases, 11 bases remained unmatched. This CDR3 spans 15 amino acids. Germline CDR1 reads DFQATT; CDR2 reads SNEGSKA (reference sequence). For the CDR3, the DNA is TGCAGTGCGAGTCGACAGGGTACGGCCACCGGGGAGCTGTTTTTT. Protein product: CSASRQGTATGELFF.

As to this clone: Other DNA variants within this sample encode the same CDR3. V and J are TRBV4-1 and TRBJ1-5; D ambiguous. CDR1 and CDR2 from the germline V gene are MGHRA and YSYEKL. The CDR3 loop spans 14 amino acids. V lost 0 bases and J lost 5, with 8 bases in between. The CDR3: CASSQDGGYQPQHF. CDR3 sequence (DNA): TGCGCCAGCAGCCAAGATGGAGGTTATCAGCCCCAGCATTTT.

The chain combines TRBV7-9 with TRBJ1-2; 7 bases align to TRBD1. J lost 5 bases, V lost 1 base, and 4 bases had no gene match. Germline-derived CDR1 and CDR2 are SEHNR and FQNEAQ (reference sequence). The CDR3 extends over 14 amino acids. The DNA for the CDR3 is TGTGCCAGCAGCTTAGAGGGACAGATATATGGCTACACCTTC. Amino acid sequence: CASSLEGQIYGYTF.

This sequence joins TRBV15 and TRBJ1-1; 11 bases line up with TRBD1. The length of the CDR3 is 16 residues. V trimming: 0 bases; J trimming: 10 bases; junction bases outside the gene matches: 10. CDR1 and CDR2 from the germline V gene are LNHNV and YYDKDF (reference sequence). CDR3 nucleotide sequence: TGTGCCACCAGCAGAGACCCCTCCGGACAGGGGGCCGGAGCTTTCTTT. Its protein product is CATSRDPSGQGAGAFF.

The chain joins TRBV3-1 (or the pseudogene TRBV3-2) to TRBJ1-5; D is uncertain. The germline V gene has CDR1 LGHDT and CDR2 YNNKEL (reference sequence). V was shortened by 0 bases and J by 1 base, with 13 bases between the two germline ends. The CDR3 extends over 17 amino acids. In DNA, the CDR3 is TGTGCCAGCAGCCAAGATTCTCTGGAGGCGAGCAATCAGCCCCAGCATTTT. It specifies CASSQDSLEASNQPQHF.

The chain joins TRBV10-3 to TRBJ2-2; TRBD2 matches at 14 bases. Per the germline V gene, CDR1 is ENHRY and CDR2 is SYGVKD. The length of the CDR3 is 19 residues. V was clipped by 6 bases and J by 3 bases; unmatched bases: 12. The CDR3 DNA follows: TGTGCCATCAGCCTCACCGGGACTAGCGGGAGAGCTTACACCGGGGAGCTGTTTTTT. It translates to CAISLTGTSGRAYTGELFF.

This clone appeared a few times. Here the CDR3 reads CASSEGGSGTGELFF. The DNA for the CDR3 is TGCGCCAGCAGTGAAGGTGGCAGCGGCACCGGGGAGCTGTTTTTT. The J gene is TRBJ2-2, the V gene TRBV10-1; possibly TRBD2 for D (5 bases). CDR1 and CDR2 from the germline V gene are WNHNN and SYGVQD (reference sequence). The CDR3 sequence is 15 residues long. With 3 bases removed from V and 4 bases from J, the gap between germline ends came to 12 bases.

The chain couples TRBV4-1 to TRBJ2-1; possibly TRBD1 for D (5 bases). The CDR3 loop spans 16 amino acids. Germline CDR1 and CDR2: MGHRA and YSYEKL. V was shortened by 3 bases and J by 0 bases, with 12 bases between the two germline ends. The CDR3 region is CASSHYLTGSYNEQFF. The CDR3 nucleotides read TGCGCCAGCAGCCACTATCTTACAGGCTCCTACAATGAGCAGTTCTTC.

This chain links TRBV2 with TRBJ2-1; D perhaps matches TRBD2 (6 bases). CDR3 size: 14 residues. Germline CDR1 SNHLY, CDR2 FYNNEI. V was pared by 7 bases and J by 0 bases, with 10 bases between. The CDR3 protein is CASIPGASYNEQFF. CDR3 nucleotides: TGTGCCAGCATCCCGGGAGCCTCCTACAATGAGCAGTTCTTC.

The chain employs TRBV28 and TRBJ1-2; the match to TRBD1 covers 9 bases. V trimming: 5 bases; J trimming: 7 bases; junction bases outside the gene matches: 2. From germline, CDR1 is MDHEN and CDR2 SYDVKM. This CDR3 spans 12 amino acids. CDR3: CASSTGGFGYTF. The CDR3 DNA reads TGTGCCAGCAGTACAGGGGGCTTTGGCTACACCTTC.

The chain links TRBV15 to TRBJ2-7; perhaps TRBD1 as D (6 bases). In germline, CDR1 is LNHNV, CDR2 YYDKDF (reference sequence). The CDR3 runs 18 residues. Trimming removed 2 bases at V and 1 base at J, with 21 bases between. The CDR3 DNA follows: TGTGCCACCAGCAGACCTAATCATCGGACAGTTAATTCCTACGAGCAGTACTTC. This sequence encodes CATSRPNHRTVNSYEQYF.

This clone was counted once. J is TRBJ1-3 and V is TRBV7-3; D is possibly TRBD1 (5 bases). The V end lost 5 bases, the J end lost 0 bases, and 8 bases lay between the germline ends. This CDR3 has 14 residues. CDR1 is SGHTA, CDR2 FQGTGA, per germline. CDR3 sequence: CASSQGPSGNTIYF. CDR3 sequence (DNA): TGTGCCAGCAGCCAGGGCCCCTCTGGAAACACCATATATTTT.

The chain employs TRBV29-1 and TRBJ1-3; maybe TRBD1 (5 bases). Trimming removed 1 base from V and 4 bases from J, with 14 bases in between. The CDR3 is 15 amino acids. Per germline, CDR1 SQVTM and CDR2 ANQGSEA. As DNA, the CDR3 is TGCAGCGTTGAAGGCCAAGCGGGGGTGGGAAACACCATATATTTT. This codes for CSVEGQAGVGNTIYF.

The V call is TRBV27, the J call TRBJ2-4, with 8 bases identical to TRBD1. Germline V gene sequence: CDR1 MNHEY, CDR2 SMNVEV (reference sequence). J gave up 3 bases and V 6 bases, and 10 bases lay outside the gene matches. CDR3 length: 16 amino acids. CDR3 nucleotide sequence: TGTGCCAGCAGCCCTTGGACAGGGACAGTCAAAAACATTCAGTACTTC. As protein: CASSPWTGTVKNIQYF.

The V call is TRBV12-3 or TRBV12-4, the J call TRBJ2-2; D is ambiguous. The CDR3 covers 13 residues. The V gene lost 6 bases and the J gene lost 3 bases, with 8 bases spanning the gap. The CDR3 DNA is TGTGCCAGCAGGGGTCTAGACACCGGGGAGCTGTTTTTT. Translated: CASRGLDTGELFF.

There are a few counts of this clone. The V gene is TRBV4-2, the J gene TRBJ1-3, with TRBD1 matching 8 bases. Trimming at V came to 3 bases and at J to 3 bases, leaving 13 bases not matched to a gene. The CDR3 length is 18 residues. The germline V gene has CDR1 LGHNA and CDR2 YNFKEQ. The CDR3 spells CASSHLRQGNQGGNTIYF. The DNA for the CDR3 is TGTGCCAGCAGCCATCTACGACAGGGGAATCAGGGTGGAAACACCATATATTTT.

The chain combines TRBV6-5 with TRBJ2-7, with 9 bases matching TRBD2. This CDR3 is built from 14 residues. V lost 6 bases to trimming and J lost 4 bases; unmatched junction nucleotides: 7. The germline gives CDR1 MNHEY, CDR2 SVGAGI. The CDR3 here is CASRPSSGEYEQYF. The CDR3 nucleotides read TGTGCCAGCAGACCTTCTAGCGGGGAGTACGAGCAGTACTTC.

The J gene is TRBJ2-3, the V gene TRBV18, with 9 bases lining up with TRBD2. This CDR3 region has 15 residues. Germline-derived CDR1 and CDR2 are KGHSH and LQKENI. The ends lost 3 bases at V and 6 bases at J; junction bases unmatched: 7. The CDR3 DNA follows: TGTGCCAGCTCACCTGGGACTAGCCCTGGGGATACGCAGTATTTT. This sequence encodes CASSPGTSPGDTQYF.

This chain links TRBV20-1 with TRBJ2-1; 7 bases align to TRBD2. The V segment lost 3 bases and the J segment 3 bases; nucleotides outside the gene matches: 17. Germline V gene data show CDR1 as DFQATT and CDR2 as SNEGSKA (reference sequence). CDR3 size: 18 residues. The CDR3 nucleotides read TGCAGTGCTAGTGCCGACGGGCGAAAGCGGGACGTCTACAATGAGCAGTTCTTC. Translated, it gives CSASADGRKRDVYNEQFF.

The chain uses TRBV5-6 and TRBJ2-7, with 7 positions matching TRBD2. The germline gives CDR1 SGHDT, CDR2 YYEEEE. Germline trimming cut 2 bases from V and 0 bases from J; bases unmatched to any gene: 8. This CDR3 region has 16 residues. The CDR3 loop reads CASSFWGGQSSYEQYF. DNA for the CDR3: TGTGCCAGCAGCTTCTGGGGGGGTCAGAGCTCCTACGAGCAGTACTTC.

This clone was recorded only once. The chain couples TRBV6-5 to TRBJ2-5; 9 nucleotides agree with TRBD2. The germline CDR1 and CDR2 sequences are MNHEY and SVGAGI. V trimming: 0 bases; J trimming: 5 bases; junction bases outside the gene matches: 7. The CDR3 loop spans 16 amino acids. The CDR3 protein is CASSYSITAGGETQYF. The CDR3 DNA reads as TGTGCCAGCAGTTACTCGATAACAGCGGGGGGTGAGACCCAGTACTTC.

CDR3 sequence (DNA): TGTGCCAGCCGCGGTTATTACAATGAGCAGTTCTTC. Translating it yields CASRGYYNEQFF. The rearrangement joins TRBV27 to TRBJ2-1, with D unclear. The CDR3 covers 12 residues. Trimming removed 8 bases at V and 4 bases at J, with 9 bases between. The V gene's germline CDR1 is MNHEY and CDR2 SMNVEV (reference sequence).

This clone has a single count. The V call is TRBV7-2, the J call TRBJ1-2; 9 bases line up with TRBD1. The V segment lost 5 bases and the J segment 8 bases; nucleotides outside the gene matches: 6. This CDR3 spans 13 amino acids. Germline lookup yields CDR1 SGHTA and CDR2 FQGNSA. This chain's CDR3 is CASSAGTGYGYTF. The CDR3 DNA reads as TGTGCCAGCAGCGCCGGGACAGGGTACGGCTACACCTTC.

V and J are TRBV5-1 and TRBJ1-1; the D gene is possibly TRBD1 (5 bases). CDR3 size: 14 residues. Germline V CDR1 and CDR2: SGHRS, YFSETQ. Trimming stripped 0 bases from V and 4 bases from J, with 10 bases between. CDR3 nucleotide sequence: TGCGCCAGCAGCTTGGCCGGACATGCCACTGAAGCTTTCTTT. Translating it yields CASSLAGHATEAFF.

The gene calls are TRBV28 and TRBJ1-1, with 9 bases matching TRBD1. CDR1 is MDHEN and CDR2 is SYDVKM in the germline V gene. The CDR3 sequence is 15 residues long. Unmatched junction bases numbered 8, after V lost 5 bases and J lost 4 bases. CDR3 sequence (DNA): TGTGCCAGCAGTACAGGGGGCGCGACGGGCACTGAAGCTTTCTTT. As protein: CASSTGGATGTEAFF.